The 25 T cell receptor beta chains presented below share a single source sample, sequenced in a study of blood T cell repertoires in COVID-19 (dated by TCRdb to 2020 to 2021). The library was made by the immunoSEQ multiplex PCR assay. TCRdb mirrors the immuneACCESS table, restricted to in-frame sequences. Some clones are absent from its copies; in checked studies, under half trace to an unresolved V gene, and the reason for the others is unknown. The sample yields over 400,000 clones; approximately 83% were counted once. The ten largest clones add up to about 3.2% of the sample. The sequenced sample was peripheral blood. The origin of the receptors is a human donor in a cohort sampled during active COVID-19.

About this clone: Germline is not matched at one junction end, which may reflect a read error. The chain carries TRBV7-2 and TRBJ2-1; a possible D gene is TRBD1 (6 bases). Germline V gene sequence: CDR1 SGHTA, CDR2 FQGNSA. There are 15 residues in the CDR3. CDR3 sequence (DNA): TGTGCCAGCAGTTTAGAGGGGGTCGATGGCAATGAGCAGTTCTTC. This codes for CASSLEGVDGNEQFF.

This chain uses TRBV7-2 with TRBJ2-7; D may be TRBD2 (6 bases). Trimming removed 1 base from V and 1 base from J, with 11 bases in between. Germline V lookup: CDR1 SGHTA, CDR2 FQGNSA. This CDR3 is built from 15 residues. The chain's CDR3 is CASSLDGSSSYEQYF. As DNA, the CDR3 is TGTGCCAGCAGCTTAGACGGGAGTAGTTCCTACGAGCAGTACTTC.

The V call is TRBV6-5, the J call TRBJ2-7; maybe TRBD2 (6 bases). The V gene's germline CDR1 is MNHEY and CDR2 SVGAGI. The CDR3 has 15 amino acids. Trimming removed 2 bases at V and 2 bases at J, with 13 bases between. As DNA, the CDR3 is TGTGCCAGCAGTTACGCTCGGGGCGGGACCTACGAGCAGTACTTC. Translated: CASSYARGGTYEQYF.

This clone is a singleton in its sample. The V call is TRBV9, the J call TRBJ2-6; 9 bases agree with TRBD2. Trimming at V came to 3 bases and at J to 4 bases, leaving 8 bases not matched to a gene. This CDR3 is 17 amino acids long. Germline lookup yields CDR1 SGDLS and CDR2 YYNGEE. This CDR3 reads CASSALAGSSGANVLTF. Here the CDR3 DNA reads TGTGCCAGCAGCGCTCTAGCGGGATCTTCGGGGGCCAACGTCCTGACTTTC.

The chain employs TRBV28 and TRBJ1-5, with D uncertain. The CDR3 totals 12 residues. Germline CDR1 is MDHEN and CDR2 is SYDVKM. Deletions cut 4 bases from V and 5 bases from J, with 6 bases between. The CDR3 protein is CASSSSDQPQHF. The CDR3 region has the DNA TGTGCCAGCAGTTCTTCAGATCAGCCCCAGCATTTT. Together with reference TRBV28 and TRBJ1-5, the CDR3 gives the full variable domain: DVKVTQSSRYLVKRTGEKVFLECVQDMDHENMFWYRQDPGLGLRLIYFSYDVKMKEKGDIPEGYSVSREKKERFSLILESASTNQTSMYLCASSSSDQPQHFGDGTRLSIL.

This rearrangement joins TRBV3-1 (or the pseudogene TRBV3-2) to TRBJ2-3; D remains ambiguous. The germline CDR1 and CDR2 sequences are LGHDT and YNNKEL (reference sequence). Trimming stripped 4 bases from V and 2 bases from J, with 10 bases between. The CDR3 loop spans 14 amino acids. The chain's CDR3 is CASSPQTFTDTQYF. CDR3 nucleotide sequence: TGTGCCAGCAGCCCCCAGACTTTCACAGATACGCAGTATTTT.

The DNA for the CDR3 is TGTGCCAGCACCGAGGGCGGAACAAAGACCCAGTACTTC. This sequence encodes CASTEGGTKTQYF. The chain couples TRBV5-4 to TRBJ2-5; possible D gene TRBD2, 5 bases. The V and J ends lost 6 bases and 6 bases respectively, with 15 bases between them. Germline V gene lookup returns CDR1 SGHNT and CDR2 YYREEE (reference sequence). CDR3 length equals 13 residues.

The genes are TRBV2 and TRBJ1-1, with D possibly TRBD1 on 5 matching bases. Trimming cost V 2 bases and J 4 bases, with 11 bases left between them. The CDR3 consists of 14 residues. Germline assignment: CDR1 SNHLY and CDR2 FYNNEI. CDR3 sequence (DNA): TGTGCCAGCAGTGAAAACAGGAAAAGCACTGAAGCTTTCTTT. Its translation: CASSENRKSTEAFF.

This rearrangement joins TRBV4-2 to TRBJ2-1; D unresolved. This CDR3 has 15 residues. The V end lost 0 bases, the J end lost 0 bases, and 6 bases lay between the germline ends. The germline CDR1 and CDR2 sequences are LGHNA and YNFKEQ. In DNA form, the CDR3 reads TGTGCCAGCAGCCAAGATATGAGCTCCTACAATGAGCAGTTCTTC. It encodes CASSQDMSSYNEQFF.

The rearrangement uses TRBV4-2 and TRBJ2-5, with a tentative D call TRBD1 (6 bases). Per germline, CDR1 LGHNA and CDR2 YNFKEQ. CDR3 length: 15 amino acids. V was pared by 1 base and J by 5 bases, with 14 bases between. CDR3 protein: CASSQVQGNRETQYF. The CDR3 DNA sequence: TGTGCCAGCAGCCAAGTTCAGGGGAATCGTGAGACCCAGTACTTC.

This CDR3 is CASSRREEIGTQYF. The DNA of the CDR3 is TGTGCCAGCAGTAGGCGGGAAGAGATCGGTACGCAGTATTTT. This chain joins TRBV6-2 or TRBV6-3 and TRBJ2-3; TRBD2 might be the D (6 bases). CDR3 length equals 14 residues. Germline CDR1 reads MNHEY; CDR2 reads SVGEGT. The V end was cut by 5 bases, the J end by 8 bases, with 17 bases between.

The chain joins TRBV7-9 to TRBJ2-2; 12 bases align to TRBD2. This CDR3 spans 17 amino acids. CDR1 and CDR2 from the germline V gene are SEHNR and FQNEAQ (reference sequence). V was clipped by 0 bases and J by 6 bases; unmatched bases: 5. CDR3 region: CASSLARLAGGAGELFF. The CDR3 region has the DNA TGTGCCAGCAGCTTAGCGCGCCTAGCGGGAGGGGCCGGGGAGCTGTTTTTT. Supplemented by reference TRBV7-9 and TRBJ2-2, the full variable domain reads DTGVSQNPRHKITKRGQNVTFRCDPISEHNRLYWYRQTLGQGPEFLTYFQNEAQLEKSRLLSDRFSAERPKGSFSTLEIQRTEQGDSAMYLCASSLARLAGGAGELFFGEGSRLTVL.

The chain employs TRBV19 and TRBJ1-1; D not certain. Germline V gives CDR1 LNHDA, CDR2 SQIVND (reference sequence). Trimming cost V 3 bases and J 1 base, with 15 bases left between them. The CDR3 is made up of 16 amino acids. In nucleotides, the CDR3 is TGTGCCAGTAGTATGACATCCGGCCGCCCGAACACTGAAGCTTTCTTT. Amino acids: CASSMTSGRPNTEAFF.

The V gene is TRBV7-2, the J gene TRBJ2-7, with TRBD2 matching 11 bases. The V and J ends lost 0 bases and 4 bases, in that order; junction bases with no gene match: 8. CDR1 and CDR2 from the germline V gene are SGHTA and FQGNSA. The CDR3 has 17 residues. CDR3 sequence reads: CASSLAATSGSRYEQYF. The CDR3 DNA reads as TGTGCCAGCAGCTTAGCCGCTACTAGCGGGAGTCGGTACGAGCAGTACTTC.

CDR3 region: CASSARRGQGEKLFF. The CDR3 coding sequence is TGTGCCAGCAGTGCTAGGCGGGGGCAAGGAGAAAAACTGTTTTTT. The chain has TRBV25-1 and TRBJ1-4, with D possibly TRBD1 on 6 matching bases. The V and J ends lost 4 bases and 8 bases respectively, with 17 bases between them. CDR3 size: 15 residues. The germline V gene encodes CDR1 MGHDK and CDR2 SYGVNS.

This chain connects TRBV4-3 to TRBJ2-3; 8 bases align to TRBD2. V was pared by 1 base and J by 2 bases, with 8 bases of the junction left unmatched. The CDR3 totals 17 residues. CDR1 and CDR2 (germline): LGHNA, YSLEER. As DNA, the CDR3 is TGCGCCAGCAGCCAAGGGACGGGAGGGCGCCTCACAGATACGCAGTATTTT. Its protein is CASSQGTGGRLTDTQYF.

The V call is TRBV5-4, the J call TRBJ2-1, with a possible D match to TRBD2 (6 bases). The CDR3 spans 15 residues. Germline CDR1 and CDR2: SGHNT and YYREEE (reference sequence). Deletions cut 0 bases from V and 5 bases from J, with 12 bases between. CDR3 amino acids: CASSLDGRTNNEQFF. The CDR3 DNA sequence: TGTGCCAGCAGCTTGGATGGCAGGACTAACAATGAGCAGTTCTTC.

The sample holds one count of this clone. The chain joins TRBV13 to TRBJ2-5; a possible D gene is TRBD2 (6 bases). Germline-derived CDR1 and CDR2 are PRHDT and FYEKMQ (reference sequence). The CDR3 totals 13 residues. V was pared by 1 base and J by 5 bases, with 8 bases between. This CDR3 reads CASSLAGGETQYF. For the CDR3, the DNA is TGTGCCAGCAGCTTAGCTGGGGGGGAGACCCAGTACTTC.

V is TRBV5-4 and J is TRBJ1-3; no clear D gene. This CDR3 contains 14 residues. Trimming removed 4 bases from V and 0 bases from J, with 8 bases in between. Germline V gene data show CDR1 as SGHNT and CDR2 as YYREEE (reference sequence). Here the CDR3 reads CASSASRSGNTIYF. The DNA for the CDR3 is TGTGCCAGCAGCGCGTCTCGCTCTGGAAACACCATATATTTT. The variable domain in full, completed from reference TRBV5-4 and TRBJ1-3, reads ETGVTQSPTHLIKTRGQQVTLRCSSQSGHNTVSWYQQALGQGPQFIFQYYREEENGRGNFPPRFSGLQFPNYSSELNVNALELDDSALYLCASSASRSGNTIYFGEGSWLTVV.

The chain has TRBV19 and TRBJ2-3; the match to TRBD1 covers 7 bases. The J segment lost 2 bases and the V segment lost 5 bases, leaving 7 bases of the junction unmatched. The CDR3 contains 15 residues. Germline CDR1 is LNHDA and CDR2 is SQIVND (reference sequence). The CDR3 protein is CASSHYRGDTDTQYF. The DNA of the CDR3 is TGTGCCAGTAGTCACTACAGGGGTGACACAGATACGCAGTATTTT.

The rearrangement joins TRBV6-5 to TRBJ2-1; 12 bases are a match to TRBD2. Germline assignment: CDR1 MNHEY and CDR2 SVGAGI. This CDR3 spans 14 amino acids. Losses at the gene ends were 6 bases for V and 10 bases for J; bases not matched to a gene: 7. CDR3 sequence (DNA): TGTGCCAGCAGAGTTTCCGGGACTAGCGGGGAGCAGTTCTTC. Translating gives CASRVSGTSGEQFF.

The CDR3 DNA is TGTGCCATCGGTCAATACTTAGGGAGTTCCTACAATGAGCAGTTCTTC. Residues: CAIGQYLGSSYNEQFF. This chain connects TRBV10-3 to TRBJ2-1; TRBD2 is a possible D gene (5 bases). The V and J ends lost 8 bases and 1 base respectively, with 18 bases between them. CDR1 and CDR2 (germline): ENHRY, SYGVKD. This CDR3 spans 16 amino acids.

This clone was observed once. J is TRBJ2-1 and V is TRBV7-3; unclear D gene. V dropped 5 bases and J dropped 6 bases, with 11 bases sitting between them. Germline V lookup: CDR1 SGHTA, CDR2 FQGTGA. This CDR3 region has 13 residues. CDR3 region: CASSVNILNEQFF. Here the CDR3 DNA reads TGTGCCAGCAGCGTTAACATTCTCAATGAGCAGTTCTTC. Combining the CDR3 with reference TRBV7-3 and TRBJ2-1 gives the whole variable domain GAGVSQTPSNKVTEKGKYVELRCDPISGHTALYWYRQSLGQGPEFLIYFQGTGAADDSGLPNDRFFAVRPEGSVSTLKIQRTERGDSAVYLCASSVNILNEQFFGPGTRLTVL.

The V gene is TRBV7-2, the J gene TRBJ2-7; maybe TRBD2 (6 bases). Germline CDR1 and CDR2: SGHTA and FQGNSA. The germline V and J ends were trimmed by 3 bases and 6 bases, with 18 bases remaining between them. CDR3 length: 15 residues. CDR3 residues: CASSLVKLSGGEQYF. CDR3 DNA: TGTGCCAGCAGCTTGGTGAAACTTAGCGGTGGCGAGCAGTACTTC. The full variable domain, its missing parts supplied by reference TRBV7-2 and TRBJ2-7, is GAGVSQSPSNKVTEKGKDVELRCDPISGHTALYWYRQSLGQGLEFLIYFQGNSAPDKSGLPSDRFSAERTGGSVSTLTIQRTQQEDSAVYLCASSLVKLSGGEQYFGPGTRLTVT.

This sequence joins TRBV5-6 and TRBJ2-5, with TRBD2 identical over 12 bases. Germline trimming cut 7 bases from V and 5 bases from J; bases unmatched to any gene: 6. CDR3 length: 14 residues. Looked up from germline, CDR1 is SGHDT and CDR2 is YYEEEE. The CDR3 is CASGLAGIRETQYF. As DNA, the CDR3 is TGTGCCAGCGGACTAGCGGGAATTAGGGAGACCCAGTACTTC.